These 16 T cell receptor beta chains originate from one sample sequenced in a study of shared clonotypes between healthy human individuals. The method was immunoSEQ multiplex PCR; TCRdb's version includes in-frame clones alone and lacks a portion of them. The profile covers around 2.5 million clones, with roughly 93% appearing a single time and roughly 0.36% taken by the ten largest. Material: naive CD4+ T cells from PBMCs. Stated subset: CD45RA+ positively selected. The receptor source for this set is a man aged 18 to 30 in good health. Some clones in this sample may be carry-over from other donors' samples.

The rearrangement uses TRBV4-1 and TRBJ1-2, with 8 bases aligning to TRBD1. Germline V CDR1 and CDR2: MGHRA, YSYEKL. V lost 8 bases to trimming and J lost 7 bases; unmatched junction nucleotides: 18. The CDR3 consists of 16 residues. The CDR3 is CASGLGQGGIKSGYTF. CDR3 DNA: TGCGCCAGCGGCCTTGGACAGGGTGGAATCAAAAGTGGCTACACCTTC.

This clone was observed a few times. Distinct nucleotide sequences in the sample also encode this CDR3. The rearrangement joins TRBV29-1 to TRBJ1-1; 8 bases agree with TRBD1. J was trimmed by 1 base and V by 7 bases; bases with no gene match: 2. The CDR3 is 12 residues long. Germline V gene data show CDR1 as SQVTM and CDR2 as ANQGSEA. CDR3 sequence: CSGGQGNTEAFF. DNA of the CDR3: TGCAGCGGAGGACAGGGGAACACTGAAGCTTTCTTT.

The chain employs TRBV5-1 and TRBJ2-1, with D possibly TRBD2 on 5 matching bases. V was trimmed by 4 bases and J by 8 bases, leaving 22 bases between them. The germline V gene encodes CDR1 SGHRS and CDR2 YFSETQ. This CDR3 contains 16 residues. The CDR3 DNA reads TGCGCCAGCAGCCCGAACCCGGGAACTCATTCGGATGAGCAGTTCTTC. Protein: CASSPNPGTHSDEQFF.

This chain links TRBV7-9 with TRBJ2-7; TRBD1 agrees at 7 bases. CDR1 and CDR2 from the germline V gene are SEHNR and FQNEAQ (reference sequence). Trimming removed 1 base from V and 6 bases from J; junction bases left unmatched: 9. This CDR3 region has 15 residues. As DNA, the CDR3 is TGTGCCAGCAGCTTAGGAGGGGGCTGGGACGGCGAGCAGTACTTC. Residues: CASSLGGGWDGEQYF.

The rearrangement uses TRBV7-2 and TRBJ2-5; 8 nucleotides align to TRBD1. The V gene's germline CDR1 is SGHTA and CDR2 FQGNSA. With 4 bases clipped from V and 4 bases from J, the junction kept 14 bases outside the gene matches. The CDR3 sequence is 17 residues long. CDR3 in amino acids: CASSWVGQANGGETQYF. DNA for the CDR3: TGTGCCAGCAGCTGGGTGGGACAGGCGAATGGGGGAGAGACCCAGTACTTC.

This chain uses TRBV27 with TRBJ1-2, with 9 bases matching TRBD1. Germline V CDR1 and CDR2: MNHEY, SMNVEV (reference sequence). CDR3 length: 13 amino acids. V dropped 5 bases and J dropped 8; count of bases not matched to a gene: 6. The CDR3 region is CASSITGGGGYTF. As DNA, the CDR3 is TGTGCCAGCAGTATAACAGGGGGCGGGGGCTACACCTTC.

V gene TRBV9 combines with J gene TRBJ1-1; TRBD1 aligns across 12 bases. CDR3 length: 16 amino acids. V gave up 1 base and J gave up 5 bases; unmatched junction bases: 6. The germline V gene has CDR1 SGDLS and CDR2 YYNGEE. CDR3 sequence (DNA): TGTGCCAGCAGCGTAAGGGGACAGGGGGCGCGAACTGAAGCTTTCTTT. Translated, it gives CASSVRGQGARTEAFF.

J is TRBJ2-7 and V is TRBV4-1; 8 bases are shared with TRBD1. The junction had 5 bases not matched to a gene; V was cut back by 1 base and J by 3 bases. This CDR3 has 15 amino acids. CDR1 is MGHRA, CDR2 YSYEKL, per germline. CDR3 nucleotide sequence: TGCGCCAGCAGCCAAGTCTCGGGACAGGTCTACGAGCAGTACTTC. Amino acid sequence: CASSQVSGQVYEQYF.

Worth noting for this clone: The sample has other DNA sequences that encode this CDR3 too. The chain couples TRBV28 to TRBJ2-3; no clear D gene. From germline, CDR1 is MDHEN and CDR2 SYDVKM. The CDR3 totals 13 residues. The V end lost 2 bases, the J end lost 0 bases, and 3 bases lay between the germline ends. The CDR3 loop reads CASSLGSTDTQYF. The CDR3 DNA reads as TGTGCCAGCAGTTTAGGTAGCACAGATACGCAGTATTTT.

V and J are TRBV6-6 and TRBJ1-5; no reliable D call. CDR3 length: 15 amino acids. Trimming removed 6 bases at V and 2 bases at J, with 14 bases between. Germline CDR1 is MNHNY and CDR2 is SVGAGI (reference sequence). DNA for the CDR3: TGTGCCAGCAGAGCCCGGGAATGGGGCAATCAGCCCCAGCATTTT. It yields the protein CASRAREWGNQPQHF.

The chain links TRBV5-5 to TRBJ2-2; D remains ambiguous. In germline, CDR1 is SGHKS, CDR2 YYEKEE (reference sequence). V was pared by 0 bases and J by 1 base, with 1 base between. The CDR3 has 13 amino acids. The CDR3: CASSLGNTGELFF. For the CDR3, the DNA is TGTGCCAGCAGCTTGGGGAACACCGGGGAGCTGTTTTTT.

The chain combines TRBV11-2 with TRBJ2-5; D is ambiguous. Germline V gene lookup returns CDR1 SGHAT and CDR2 FQNNGV. Trimming took 5 bases from V and 5 from J, leaving 9 bases between them. CDR3 length: 12 amino acids. In DNA, the CDR3 is TGTGCCAGCAGCCCACGGGTCGAGACCCAGTACTTC. Its translation: CASSPRVETQYF.

This chain connects TRBV9 to TRBJ2-1; the D gene is possibly TRBD2 (6 bases). Germline V CDR1 and CDR2: SGDLS, YYNGEE. Trimming removed 4 bases at V and 2 bases at J, with 16 bases between. There are 16 residues in the CDR3. Written as DNA, the CDR3 is TGTGCCAGCAGCCGGGGTATAGCGGCTCCCTACAATGAGCAGTTCTTC. It codes for CASSRGIAAPYNEQFF.

Points on this clone: The same CDR3 can be traced to other DNA sequences in this sample. The V call is TRBV6-6, the J call TRBJ1-3; D possibly corresponds to TRBD1 (6 bases). V was clipped by 5 bases and J by 0 bases, with 8 bases between them. The CDR3 contains 14 residues. The germline V gene encodes CDR1 MNHNY and CDR2 SVGAGI (reference sequence). The CDR3 is CASSQGSSGNTIYF. The CDR3 nucleotides read TGTGCCAGCAGTCAGGGGAGCTCTGGAAACACCATATATTTT.

This chain connects TRBV30 to TRBJ2-2, with 10 positions matching TRBD1. Per germline, CDR1 GTSNPN and CDR2 SVGIG (reference sequence). With 2 bases clipped from V and 4 bases from J, the junction kept 7 bases outside the gene matches. The CDR3 loop spans 16 amino acids. The CDR3 DNA is TGTGCCTGGAGTCAGGACAGGGGGGGACCCACCGGGGAGCTGTTTTTT. It translates to CAWSQDRGGPTGELFF. Together with reference TRBV30 and TRBJ2-2, the CDR3 gives the full variable domain: SQTIHQWPATLVQPVGSPLSLECTVEGTSNPNLYWYRQAAGRGLQLLFYSVGIGQISSEVPQNLSASRPQDRQFILSSKKLLLSDSGFYLCAWSQDRGGPTGELFFGEGSRLTVL.

The chain carries TRBV5-1 and TRBJ2-5; tentatively, D is TRBD1 (5 bases). The CDR3 covers 13 residues. Germline CDR1 is SGHRS and CDR2 is YFSETQ. V was pared by 0 bases and J by 5 bases, with 8 bases between. The CDR3 spells CASSLGGDETQYF. CDR3 coding DNA: TGCGCCAGCAGCTTGGGGGGCGACGAGACCCAGTACTTC.